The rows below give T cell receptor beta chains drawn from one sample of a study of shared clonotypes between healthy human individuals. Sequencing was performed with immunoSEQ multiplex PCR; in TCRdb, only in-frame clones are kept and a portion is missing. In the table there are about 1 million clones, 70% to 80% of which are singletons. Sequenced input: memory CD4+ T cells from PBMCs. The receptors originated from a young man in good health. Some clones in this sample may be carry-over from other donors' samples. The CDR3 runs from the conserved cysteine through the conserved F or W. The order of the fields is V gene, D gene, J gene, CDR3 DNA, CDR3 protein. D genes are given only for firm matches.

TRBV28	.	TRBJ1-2	TGTGCCAGCAGTCCTCCCCCGGGACGGCCCTATGGCTACACCTTC	CASSPPPGRPYGYTF
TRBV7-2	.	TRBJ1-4	TGTGCCAGCAGCACAAGGTGGGGTGACGAAAAACTGTTTTTT	CASSTRWGDEKLFF
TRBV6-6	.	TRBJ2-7	TGTGCCAGCAGTTACACCTTAGGGGAGCAGTACTTC	CASSYTLGEQYF
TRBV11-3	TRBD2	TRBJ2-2	TGTGCCAGCAGTCCACTAGCGGGAGGTCGGACCGGGGAGCTGTTTTTT	CASSPLAGGRTGELFF
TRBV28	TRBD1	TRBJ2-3	TGTGCCAGCAGTGGACAGGGGCCGGATACGCAGTATTTT	CASSGQGPDTQYF
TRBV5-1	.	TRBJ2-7	TGCGCCAGCAGCTTGGGTCGGGGAGATAGGAGCGACGAGCAGTACTTC	CASSLGRGDRSDEQYF
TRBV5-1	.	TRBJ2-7	TGCGCCAGCAGCTCAATGTTGGGGGATTACGAGCAGTACTTC	CASSSMLGDYEQYF
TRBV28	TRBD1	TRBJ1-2	TGTGCCAGCAGTTTCCCCGGACAGGGGGAGCGGGGCTACACCTTC	CASSFPGQGERGYTF
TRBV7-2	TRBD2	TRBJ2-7	TGTGCCAGCAGGGCCTACGGGGGGTACGAGCAGTACTTC	CASRAYGGYEQYF
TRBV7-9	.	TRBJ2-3	TGTGCCAGCAGCTTAGTAGCTATTAACACAGATACGCAGTATTTT	CASSLVAINTDTQYF
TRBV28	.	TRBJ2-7	TGTGCCAGCAGTCTCGGCAACAGGGTTGTGGGCGAGCAGTACTTC	CASSLGNRVVGEQYF
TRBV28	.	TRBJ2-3	TGTGCCAGCACAGGAGAAAATACGCAGTATTTT	CASTGENTQYF
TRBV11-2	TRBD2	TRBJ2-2	TGTGCCAGCAGCAACCGCGGGGGGAACACCGGGGAGCTGTTTTTT	CASSNRGGNTGELFF
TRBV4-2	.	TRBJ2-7	TGTGCCAGCAGCCAAGATCCGGGACCTAGCTCCTACGAGCAGTACTTC	CASSQDPGPSSYEQYF
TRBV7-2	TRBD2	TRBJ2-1	TGTGCCAGCAGCTTAGCTAGCGGGAGGTTCTACAATGAGCAGTTCTTC	CASSLASGRFYNEQFF